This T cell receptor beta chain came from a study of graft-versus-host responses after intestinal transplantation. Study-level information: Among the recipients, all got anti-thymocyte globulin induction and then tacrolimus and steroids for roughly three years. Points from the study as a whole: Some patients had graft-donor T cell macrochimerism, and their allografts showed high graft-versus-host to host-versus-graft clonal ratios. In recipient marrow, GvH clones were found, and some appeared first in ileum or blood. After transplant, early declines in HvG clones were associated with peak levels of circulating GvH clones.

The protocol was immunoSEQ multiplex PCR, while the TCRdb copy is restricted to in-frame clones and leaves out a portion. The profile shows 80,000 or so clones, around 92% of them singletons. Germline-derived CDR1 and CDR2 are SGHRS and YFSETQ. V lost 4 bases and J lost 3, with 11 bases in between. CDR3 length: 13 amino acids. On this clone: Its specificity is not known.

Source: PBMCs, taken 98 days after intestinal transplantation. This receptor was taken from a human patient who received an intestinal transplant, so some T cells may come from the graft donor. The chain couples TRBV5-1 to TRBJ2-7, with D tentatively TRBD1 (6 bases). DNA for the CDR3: TGCGCCAGCAGCACAGGACAGTACTACGAGCAGTACTTC. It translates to CASSTGQYYEQYF.